Included here is one TCR beta chain sequence, with context. Its antigen remains unknown. The data are from a study of OX40 agonist ivuxolimab in advanced cancers. Findings and caveats of the study: In general, CD8+ T cells held more expanded clones than CD4+ did, on average.

Germline V lookup: CDR1 SGDLS, CDR2 YYNGEE. J was trimmed by 4 bases and V by 3 bases; bases with no gene match: 11. The CDR3 covers 17 residues. No patient had autoimmune disease or received systemic immunosuppression. The repertoire was sequenced with immunoSEQ multiplex PCR; TCRdb's copy has only in-frame clones and lacks some. The data show approximately 60,000 clones, roughly 90% seen once. The receptor was isolated from an adult with an advanced solid tumor such as melanoma, head and neck, liver or kidney cancer. Specimen: CD4+ or CD8+ T cells sorted from blood, collected in a trial of the OX40 agonist ivuxolimab. V is TRBV9 and J is TRBJ2-1; 9 nucleotides line up with TRBD2. This CDR3 is CASSARVWTSAYNEQFF. CDR3 coding DNA: TGTGCCAGCAGCGCCCGAGTTTGGACTAGCGCTTACAATGAGCAGTTCTTC.